One and the same sample provided the 9 T cell receptor beta chains below, sequenced in a study of cytomegalovirus exposure and HLA in healthy donors. The data were produced by immunoSEQ multiplex PCR, yet TCRdb's version contains in-frame clones alone and is incomplete. The table lists over 100,000 clones, approximately 91% of them singletons. Sequencing was carried out using PBMCs. These receptors were obtained from a woman aged 18-29 years in good health and CMV-seronegative.

The chain carries TRBV18 and TRBJ2-3; possibly TRBD1 for D (6 bases). V dropped 0 bases and J dropped 3 bases, with 10 bases sitting between them. The germline V gene encodes CDR1 KGHSH and CDR2 LQKENI. The CDR3 has 15 residues. CDR3 sequence reads: CASSPPRGSTDTQYF. CDR3 coding DNA: TGTGCCAGCTCACCACCTAGGGGGTCTACAGATACGCAGTATTTT.

The rearrangement joins TRBV6-4 to TRBJ2-3; 8 bases are shared with TRBD2. The CDR3 loop spans 15 amino acids. V lost 2 bases, J lost 4 bases, and 5 bases stayed unmatched. Germline values: CDR1 MRHNA, CDR2 SNTAGT. The CDR3 here is CASSDGTGGPDTQYF. The CDR3 DNA reads TGTGCCAGCAGTGACGGGACGGGAGGGCCAGATACGCAGTATTTT.

The chain carries TRBV27 and TRBJ2-2; D possibly corresponds to TRBD2 (6 bases). Germline CDR1 reads MNHEY; CDR2 reads SMNVEV (reference sequence). The CDR3 is 21 residues long. Deletions cut 5 bases from V and 1 base from J, with 29 bases between. DNA of the CDR3: TGTGCCAGCAGTCCAAGGCCGACTATAGCGGCAGCCCTACTGAACACCGGGGAGCTGTTTTTT. Protein: CASSPRPTIAAALLNTGELFF.

V and J are TRBV7-8 and TRBJ1-2; a weak D match, TRBD1 (5 bases). The germline V gene has CDR1 SGHVS and CDR2 FQNEAQ. The CDR3 spans 15 residues. V was cut by 6 bases and J by 8 bases, with 22 bases left in between. CDR3 in DNA: TGTGCCAGCAGACCGGGACTTCCCCGTATGGGAGGCTACACCTTC. It translates to CASRPGLPRMGGYTF.

The rearrangement joins TRBV5-1 to TRBJ2-5, with 8 bases identical to TRBD1. Germline-derived CDR1 and CDR2 are SGHRS and YFSETQ. CDR3 length: 14 amino acids. V lost 3 bases and J lost 5; bases outside the gene matches: 6. In DNA form, the CDR3 reads TGCGCCAGCAGCTGGAGGACAGGGCGGGAGACCCAGTACTTC. Its protein is CASSWRTGRETQYF. The whole variable domain, filled in from reference TRBV5-1 and TRBJ2-5, reads KAGVTQTPRYLIKTRGQQVTLSCSPISGHRSVSWYQQTPGQGLQFLFEYFSETQRNKGNFPGRFSGRQFSNSRSEMNVSTLELGDSALYLCASSWRTGRETQYFGPGTRLLVL.

This sequence joins TRBV7-9 and TRBJ2-6; no clear D. Germline CDR1 SEHNR, CDR2 FQNEAQ (reference sequence). With 4 bases removed from V and 9 bases from J, the gap between germline ends came to 4 bases. This CDR3 spans 11 amino acids. As DNA, the CDR3 is TGTGCCAGCAGCTCAGGCAACGTCCTGACTTTC. Translation: CASSSGNVLTF.

J is TRBJ2-1 and V is TRBV10-3; the match to TRBD2 covers 8 bases. Germline-derived CDR1 and CDR2 are ENHRY and SYGVKD. Germline trimming cut 6 bases from V and 4 bases from J; bases unmatched to any gene: 5. The length of the CDR3 is 14 residues. CDR3 residues: CAIRIAGNYNEQFF. For the CDR3, the DNA is TGTGCCATCAGGATAGCGGGAAATTACAATGAGCAGTTCTTC.

The chain employs TRBV6-5 and TRBJ2-7; tentative D call: TRBD2 (6 bases). Germline-derived CDR1 and CDR2 are MNHEY and SVGAGI. V was cut by 2 bases and J by 1 base, with 12 bases left in between. This CDR3 has 15 residues. CDR3 sequence: CASSYARGGSYEQYF. CDR3 in DNA: TGTGCCAGCAGTTACGCTCGCGGAGGGTCCTACGAGCAGTACTTC.

In DNA, the CDR3 is TGTGCCAGTAGTATCAGAGGAGGTGGTGGCAATCAGCCCCAGCATTTT. Translation gives CASSIRGGGGNQPQHF. The rearrangement links TRBV19 to TRBJ1-5; no clear D. CDR1 is LNHDA, CDR2 SQIVND, per germline (reference sequence). This CDR3 contains 16 residues. V was pared by 3 bases and J by 2 bases, with 14 bases between.